The T cell receptor (beta chain) under discussion was sequenced for a study of T cell changes during pregnancy in multiple sclerosis. The protocol was immunoSEQ multiplex PCR, while the TCRdb copy is restricted to in-frame clones and leaves out a portion. The repertoire holds about 68,000 clones, around 92% seen once, with 1.1% to 1.5% in the top ten. Germline V CDR1 and CDR2: MGHRA, YSYEKL. V was shortened by 0 bases and J by 3 bases, with 12 bases between the two germline ends. The CDR3 sequence is 16 residues long. The sample was peripheral blood, taken in the second trimester of pregnancy. The receptor's source is a female donor in good health, enrolled as a control in a pregnancy study. The rearrangement links TRBV4-1 to TRBJ1-5, with D unresolved. The CDR3 DNA is TGCGCCAGCAGCCAAGATCACCGTACTACCAATCAGCCCCAGCATTTT. This codes for CASSQDHRTTNQPQHF.